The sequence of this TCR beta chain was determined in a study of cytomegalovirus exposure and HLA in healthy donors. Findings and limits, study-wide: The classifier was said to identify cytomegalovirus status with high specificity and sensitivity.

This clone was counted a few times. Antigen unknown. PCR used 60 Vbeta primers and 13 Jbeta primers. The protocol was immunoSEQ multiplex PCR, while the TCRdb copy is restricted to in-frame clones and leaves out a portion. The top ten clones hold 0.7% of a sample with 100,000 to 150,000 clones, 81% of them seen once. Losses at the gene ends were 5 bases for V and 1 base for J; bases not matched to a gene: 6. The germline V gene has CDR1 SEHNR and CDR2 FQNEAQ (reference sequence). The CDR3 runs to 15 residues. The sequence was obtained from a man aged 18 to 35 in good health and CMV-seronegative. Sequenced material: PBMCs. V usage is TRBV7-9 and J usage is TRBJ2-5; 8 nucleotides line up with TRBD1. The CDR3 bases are TGTGCCAGCAGCAGTGACAGGGGCCCCCAAGAGACCCAGTACTTC. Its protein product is CASSSDRGPQETQYF.